This T cell receptor beta chain appears in the sequencing data of a study of T-cell memory formation after mild COVID-19. Notes on the study in general: Day 15 to 85 contracting clones showed balanced CD4/CD8; day 15 to 37 expanders favored CD4+. Some responding clones appeared in pre-infection memory, suggesting cross-reactive memory joined. Still unconfirmed is whether the second-wave clones peaking on day 37 recognized SARS-CoV-2.

Note on this clonotype: Its antigen is not identified.

TCRalpha and TCRbeta libraries used 5'RACE with constant-segment primers and UMIs. TCRdb independently ran MiXCR on the 5' RACE reads; one entry per CDR3 protein. This table holds 350,000 to 550,000 distinct CDR3 sequences, roughly 17% found once. The CDR3 loop spans 13 amino acids. V dropped 5 bases and J dropped 6 bases, with 11 bases sitting between them. Germline V gene lookup returns CDR1 LGHNA and CDR2 YNFKEQ. The specimen sequenced was PBMCs or a T cell subset sorted from them (not recorded which). This chain connects TRBV4-2 to TRBJ2-1; D perhaps matches TRBD1 (5 bases). This sequence originates from a man younger than 35 who had mild COVID-19 (a few samples of this study predate the infection). Cell type and time point are not known. For the CDR3, the DNA is TGTGCCAGCAGCGAGGATGGGGCCAATGAGCAGTTCTTC. Its translation is CASSEDGANEQFF.